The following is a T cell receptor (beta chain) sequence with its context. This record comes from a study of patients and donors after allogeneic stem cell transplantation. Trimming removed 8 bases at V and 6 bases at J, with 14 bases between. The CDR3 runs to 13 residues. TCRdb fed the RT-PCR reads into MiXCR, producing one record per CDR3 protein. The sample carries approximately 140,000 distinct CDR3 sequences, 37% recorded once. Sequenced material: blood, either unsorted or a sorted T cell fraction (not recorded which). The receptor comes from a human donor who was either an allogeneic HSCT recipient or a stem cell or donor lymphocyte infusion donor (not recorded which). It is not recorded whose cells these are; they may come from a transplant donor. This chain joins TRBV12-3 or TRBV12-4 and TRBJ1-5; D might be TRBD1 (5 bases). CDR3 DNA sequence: TGTGCCAGCGTAAGCGGGGGTGGTCAGCCCCAGCATTTT. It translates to CASVSGGGQPQHF.